This passage covers 30 T cell receptor beta chains from one sample sequenced in a study of shared clonotypes between healthy human individuals. Sequenced by immunoSEQ multiplex PCR; TCRdb stores in-frame clones only, minus some. The table has about 2.4 million clones, around nine tenths seen once; the top ten hold around 0.15%. Material: naive CD4+ T cells sorted from blood. The subset is: CD45RA+ positively selected. These receptors all stem from a young man in good health.

The chain links TRBV5-1 to TRBJ2-7; 11 nucleotides agree with TRBD2. This CDR3 comprises 17 residues. CDR1 and CDR2 from the germline V gene are SGHRS and YFSETQ. The V and J ends lost 5 bases and 4 bases, in that order; junction bases with no gene match: 14. The CDR3 here is CASSSMTSGAVLYEQYF. DNA for the CDR3: TGCGCCAGCAGTTCTATGACTAGCGGGGCAGTCTTATACGAGCAGTACTTC.

This clone has only a few counts. This chain uses TRBV12-5 with TRBJ1-4, with TRBD1 matching 9 bases. This CDR3 has 15 residues. CDR1 LGHNT and CDR2 FRNRAP come from the germline V gene. J lost 3 bases, V lost 5 bases, and 4 bases had no gene match. CDR3 sequence reads: CASGHRQGANEKLFF. The CDR3, as DNA: TGTGCTAGTGGTCATAGACAGGGGGCTAATGAAAAACTGTTTTTT.

This clone has a single count. This chain uses TRBV30 with TRBJ2-7; D may match TRBD1 or TRBD2 (5 bases each). Germline V gene lookup returns CDR1 GTSNPN and CDR2 SVGIG (reference sequence). Trimming removed 3 bases from V and 2 bases from J, with 8 bases in between. The CDR3 covers 12 residues. CDR3 protein: CAWSGTTYEQYF. The DNA of the CDR3 is TGTGCCTGGAGCGGGACGACCTACGAGCAGTACTTC.

V and J are TRBV5-4 and TRBJ2-5; 15 bases map to TRBD2. J lost 0 bases, V lost 4 bases, and 4 bases had no gene match. The CDR3 totals 17 residues. CDR1 and CDR2 from the germline V gene are SGHNT and YYREEE (reference sequence). DNA of the CDR3: TGTGCCAGCAGCACCGGGACTAGCGGGAGGTACCAAGAGACCCAGTACTTC. This codes for CASSTGTSGRYQETQYF. Complete variable domain (other parts from reference TRBV5-4 and TRBJ2-5): ETGVTQSPTHLIKTRGQQVTLRCSSQSGHNTVSWYQQALGQGPQFIFQYYREEENGRGNFPPRFSGLQFPNYSSELNVNALELDDSALYLCASSTGTSGRYQETQYFGPGTRLLVL.

This chain links TRBV7-9 with TRBJ2-2; D call uncertain. CDR3 length: 16 residues. Trimming left V 7 bases short and J 1 base short, with 16 bases between. The germline gives CDR1 SEHNR, CDR2 FQNEAQ (reference sequence). CDR3 nucleotides: TGTGCCAGCATCCGAGGCGGCTCCTGGAACACCGGGGAGCTGTTTTTT. It codes for CASIRGGSWNTGELFF.

The CDR3 DNA reads TGTGCCAGCAGTCCCGGGGGGACCCCCGGGGATACGCAGTATTTT. Residues: CASSPGGTPGDTQYF. This rearrangement joins TRBV5-4 to TRBJ2-3; 7 positions match TRBD2. The CDR3 runs to 15 residues. The V segment lost 5 bases and the J segment 6 bases; nucleotides outside the gene matches: 12. The V gene's germline CDR1 is SGHNT and CDR2 YYREEE (reference sequence).

With regard to this clone: Different DNA sequences within this sample yield the same CDR3. The chain links TRBV9 to TRBJ2-5; 11 bases map to TRBD2. V dropped 2 bases and J dropped 4; count of bases not matched to a gene: 4. The CDR3 totals 15 residues. Looked up from germline, CDR1 is SGDLS and CDR2 is YYNGEE. CDR3 sequence: CASSVSGGAGETQYF. The CDR3 DNA reads as TGTGCCAGCAGCGTTAGCGGGGGGGCGGGAGAGACCCAGTACTTC. Full variable domain (rest looked up from reference TRBV9 and TRBJ2-5): DSGVTQTPKHLITATGQRVTLRCSPRSGDLSVYWYQQSLDQGLQFLIQYYNGEERAKGNILERFSAQQFPDLHSELNLSSLELGDSALYFCASSVSGGAGETQYFGPGTRLLVL.

The chain couples TRBV2 to TRBJ2-2; maybe TRBD1 (5 bases). In germline, CDR1 is SNHLY, CDR2 FYNNEI. V shed 5 bases and J shed 7 bases, with 14 bases lying between them. The CDR3 totals 14 residues. The CDR3 spells CASSLDSQGGELFF. DNA for the CDR3: TGTGCCAGCAGTTTAGACTCGCAGGGCGGGGAGCTGTTTTTT.

The gene calls are TRBV19 and TRBJ2-5, with D perhaps assigned TRBD1 or TRBD2 (6 bases each). Germline CDR1 reads LNHDA; CDR2 reads SQIVND (reference sequence). The CDR3 runs to 13 residues. Trimming shortened V by 6 bases and J by 4 bases, and 12 bases separated the two germline ends. For the CDR3, the DNA is TGTGCCAGTAGAGCTCCGGGGGCAGAGACCCAGTACTTC. Translating gives CASRAPGAETQYF.

This clone was observed a single time. The CDR3 sequence is CAWTTVTGLAQYF. The CDR3 DNA sequence: TGTGCCTGGACCACCGTAACAGGGTTGGCCCAGTACTTC. The chain has TRBV30 and TRBJ2-5, with a tentative D call TRBD1 (6 bases). The CDR3 length is 13 residues. With 4 bases removed from V and 9 bases from J, the gap between germline ends came to 18 bases. Germline CDR1 GTSNPN, CDR2 SVGIG (reference sequence).

The chain links TRBV6-5 to TRBJ2-7, with a tentative D call TRBD1 (6 bases). V gave up 8 bases and J gave up 1 base, with 18 bases separating them. From germline, CDR1 is MNHEY and CDR2 SVGAGI. The CDR3 is made up of 15 amino acids. CDR3 in amino acids: CASQVGGGGSYEQYF. DNA of the CDR3: TGTGCCAGCCAGGTTGGGGGCGGTGGGTCCTACGAGCAGTACTTC.

The chain combines TRBV27 with TRBJ2-7, with D maybe TRBD1 (5 bases). The CDR3 runs 15 residues. V was clipped by 4 bases and J by 2 bases, with 15 bases between them. The germline CDR1 and CDR2 sequences are MNHEY and SMNVEV (reference sequence). The CDR3 DNA reads TGTGCCAGCAGTTCCCCCGGACACAGGCCCTACGAGCAGTACTTC. Encoded protein: CASSSPGHRPYEQYF.

This chain uses TRBV18 with TRBJ2-7, with TRBD2 matching 11 bases. The CDR3 contains 15 residues. V shed 2 bases, J shed 9 bases, and the junction held 9 bases outside the gene matches. Germline CDR1 reads KGHSH; CDR2 reads LQKENI. CDR3 in DNA: TGTGCCAGCTCACCAAGTCATAGCGGGGGGGACTCGCAGTACTTC. It codes for CASSPSHSGGDSQYF.

The chain recombines TRBV5-1 with TRBJ2-1; 8 bases align to TRBD1. The CDR3 sequence is 14 residues long. The germline CDR1 and CDR2 sequences are SGHRS and YFSETQ. Losses at the gene ends were 0 bases for V and 8 bases for J; bases not matched to a gene: 4. CDR3 sequence (DNA): TGCGCCAGCAGCTTGGGGGACAGGCATGATGAGCAGTTCTTC. It yields the protein CASSLGDRHDEQFF.

V gene TRBV5-6 combines with J gene TRBJ1-1; no definite D call. V lost 2 bases and J lost 5, with 13 bases in between. CDR3 length: 14 amino acids. The V gene's germline CDR1 is SGHDT and CDR2 YYEEEE. CDR3 in DNA: TGTGCCAGCAGCTTTTCGTGGCAGTCAACTGAAGCTTTCTTT. Translating gives CASSFSWQSTEAFF.

The chain uses TRBV12-1 and TRBJ2-5; no check of the table's D call, TRBD1, against the DNA was made. TRBV12-1 is listed as a pseudogene. This CDR3 spans 16 amino acids. The CDR3 nucleotides are TGTGCCAGCAGCTTTATTGACAGGTTGGATCAAGAGACCCAGTACTTC. It codes for CASSFIDRLDQETQYF.

This chain's CDR3 is CASSVAGGQETQYF. For the CDR3, the DNA is TGTGCCAGTAGCGTAGCGGGGGGACAAGAGACCCAGTACTTC. The chain couples TRBV19 to TRBJ2-5, with TRBD2 matching over 10 bases. Trimming at V came to 6 bases and at J to 2 bases, leaving 3 bases not matched to a gene. Germline CDR1 and CDR2: LNHDA and SQIVND (reference sequence). The CDR3 covers 14 residues.

The CDR3 here is CASSPGGLAGGELFF. CDR3 nucleotides: TGTGCCAGCAGCCCGGGGGGACTAGCGGGCGGGGAGCTGTTTTTT. The chain has TRBV5-4 and TRBJ2-2; 12 bases map to TRBD2. This CDR3 is built from 15 residues. CDR1 and CDR2 (germline): SGHNT, YYREEE (reference sequence). Trimming cost V 4 bases and J 7 bases; bases outside gene matches: 5.

This clone was picked up one time. Other DNA sequences from this sample encode an identical CDR3 as well. The rearrangement links TRBV5-1 to TRBJ2-7; D possibly matches TRBD1 or TRBD2 (5 bases each). V was cut by 0 bases and J by 5 bases, with 12 bases left in between. Germline CDR1 and CDR2: SGHRS and YFSETQ. This CDR3 spans 14 amino acids. CDR3 sequence reads: CASSLGQGADEQYF. CDR3 DNA sequence: TGCGCCAGCAGCTTGGGTCAGGGAGCGGACGAGCAGTACTTC.

The rearrangement uses TRBV4-1 and TRBJ2-1; 8 bases are a match to TRBD1. Germline V CDR1 and CDR2: MGHRA, YSYEKL. Trimming took 4 bases from V and 4 from J; bases not matched to a gene: 9. The CDR3 is 16 residues long. CDR3 amino acids: CASSPPDRGGYNEQFF. The CDR3 DNA reads TGCGCCAGCAGCCCCCCCGACAGGGGCGGGTACAATGAGCAGTTCTTC.

The genes are TRBV6-5 and TRBJ2-3; the match to TRBD2 covers 7 bases. This CDR3 spans 14 amino acids. Per the germline V gene, CDR1 is MNHEY and CDR2 is SVGAGI. J was trimmed by 9 bases and V by 2 bases; bases with no gene match: 8. CDR3 loop: CASSYRTSSRTQYF. The CDR3 DNA reads as TGTGCCAGCAGTTACCGGACTAGTTCCAGGACGCAGTATTTT.

This chain joins TRBV28 and TRBJ2-5, with TRBD2 identical over 8 bases. The length of the CDR3 is 15 residues. V trimming: 8 bases; J trimming: 1 base; junction bases outside the gene matches: 9. Germline V lookup: CDR1 MDHEN, CDR2 SYDVKM. The CDR3 loop is CASSRGGLGQETQYF. The CDR3 nucleotides are TGTGCCAGCTCCCGCGGGGGGCTGGGCCAAGAGACCCAGTACTTC.

The rearrangement joins TRBV5-6 to TRBJ2-5, with a weak D call TRBD2 (5 bases). This CDR3 region has 14 residues. Germline CDR1 and CDR2: SGHDT and YYEEEE. The V end was cut by 4 bases, the J end by 5 bases, with 15 bases between. This CDR3 reads CASSVPGSSETQYF. Here the CDR3 DNA reads TGTGCCAGCAGCGTACCGGGAAGTTCGGAGACCCAGTACTTC.

The V gene is TRBV21-1, the J gene TRBJ2-5. TRBV21-1 is a listed pseudogene. The CDR3 extends over 16 amino acids. CDR3 nucleotide sequence: TGTGCCAGCAGCAAAGATAACAACGGATACCAAGAGACCCAGTACTTC. Amino acid sequence: CASSKDNNGYQETQYF.

Worth noting for this clone: Distinct nucleotide sequences in the sample also encode this CDR3. The chain joins TRBV7-2 to TRBJ1-5; D is uncertain. Germline V lookup: CDR1 SGHTA, CDR2 FQGNSA. V lost 1 base, J lost 2 bases, and 9 bases lay in between. The CDR3 is 15 amino acids. CDR3 coding DNA: TGTGCCAGCAGCTTAGAAAGTGGGGGCAATCAGCCCCAGCATTTT. Translating it yields CASSLESGGNQPQHF.

The V and J genes are TRBV7-2 and TRBJ2-5; D is ambiguous. CDR3 length equals 14 residues. Trimming took off 5 bases at V and 4 bases at J, with 14 bases between the two ends. Germline CDR1 and CDR2: SGHTA and FQGNSA. Here the CDR3 reads CASSQGRQAETQYF. The CDR3 DNA follows: TGTGCCAGCAGCCAAGGGCGGCAGGCAGAGACCCAGTACTTC.

This rearrangement joins TRBV19 to TRBJ2-1, with 7 bases aligning to TRBD1. The CDR3 is 14 amino acids. Germline V CDR1 and CDR2: LNHDA, SQIVND (reference sequence). With 9 bases clipped from V and 10 bases from J, the junction kept 15 bases outside the gene matches. This chain's CDR3 is CASFDHRGTGEQFF. The CDR3 bases are TGTGCCAGCTTCGACCACAGGGGTACGGGAGAGCAGTTCTTC.

The gene calls are TRBV5-1 and TRBJ2-2; TRBD1 agrees at 9 bases. This CDR3 has 15 residues. Germline V gene lookup returns CDR1 SGHRS and CDR2 YFSETQ. J gave up 6 bases and V 4 bases, and 7 bases lay outside the gene matches. The CDR3 here is CASSLDRGGPGELFF. CDR3 DNA: TGCGCCAGCAGCCTGGACAGGGGTGGGCCCGGGGAGCTGTTTTTT.

The chain couples TRBV19 to TRBJ1-2; 7 nucleotides match TRBD1. The CDR3 is 13 residues long. The V segment lost 6 bases and the J segment 8 bases; nucleotides outside the gene matches: 9. Germline CDR1 and CDR2: LNHDA and SQIVND (reference sequence). The CDR3 region is CASRAQGVNGYTF. The CDR3 bases are TGTGCCAGTAGGGCTCAGGGGGTGAACGGCTACACCTTC.

V and J are TRBV2 and TRBJ2-7; no firm D call. The CDR3 has 15 residues. V gave up 4 bases and J gave up 0 bases, with 13 bases separating them. The V gene's germline CDR1 is SNHLY and CDR2 FYNNEI. The CDR3 loop reads CASSGAFRNSYEQYF. CDR3 DNA: TGTGCCAGCAGTGGGGCGTTCCGAAACTCCTACGAGCAGTACTTC. The whole variable domain, filled in from reference TRBV2 and TRBJ2-7, reads EPEVTQTPSHQVTQMGQEVILRCVPISNHLYFYWYRQILGQKVEFLVSFYNNEISEKSEIFDDQFSVERPDGSNFTLKIRSTKLEDSAMYFCASSGAFRNSYEQYFGPGTRLTVT.